These T cell receptor beta chains were read from a single sample in a study of blood T cells in healthy people across ages. TCRdb re-called the 5' RACE reads through MiXCR, storing one row per CDR3 protein. The table shows fewer than 2,000,000 distinct CDR3 sequences, with more than 35% occurring only once. Specimen: blood. These receptors originate from a human donor in good health. The CDR3 runs from the conserved cysteine through the conserved F or W. D genes are given only for firm matches. The size field is filled for only some rows; it gives once, few, many or a size class.

V: TRBV29-1; size: -; D: -; J: TRBJ1-1; CDR3: CSVVETGANTEAFF; DNA: TGCAGCGTTGTAGAGACAGGAGCGAACACTGAAGCTTTCTTT
V: TRBV27; size: many; D: -; J: TRBJ1-2; CDR3: CASRPGTGAGYGYTF; DNA: TGTGCCAGCAGGCCCGGGACGGGAGCGGGCTATGGCTACACCTTC
V: TRBV20-1; size: few; D: TRBD2; J: TRBJ2-5; CDR3: CSASREEQYF; DNA: TGCAGTGCTAGTCGGGAGGAGCAGTACTTC
V: TRBV7-6; size: -; D: -; J: TRBJ1-2; CDR3: CASSFQGFHGYTF; DNA: TGTGCCAGCAGCTTCCAGGGGTTTCATGGCTACACCTTC
V: TRBV4-3; size: -; D: TRBD1; J: TRBJ1-2; CDR3: CASSQGTGLNYGYTF; DNA: TGCGCCAGCAGCCAGGGGACAGGGCTAAACTATGGCTACACCTTC
V: TRBV20-1; size: few; D: -; J: TRBJ2-3; CDR3: CSARDRSWYTDTQYF; DNA: TGCAGTGCTAGAGACAGGAGCTGGTACACAGATACGCAGTATTTT
V: TRBV10-3; size: few; D: -; J: TRBJ2-7; CDR3: CAIKEGTNYEQYF; DNA: TGTGCCATCAAGGAGGGGACCAACTACGAGCAGTACTTC
V: TRBV20-1; size: -; D: -; J: TRBJ1-2; CDR3: CSARDFRVGYGYTF; DNA: TGCAGTGCTAGAGATTTCCGGGTAGGGTATGGCTACACCTTC
V: TRBV28; size: few; D: TRBD2; J: TRBJ2-7; CDR3: CASSSPGLAHYEQYF; DNA: TGTGCCAGCAGCAGTCCGGGACTAGCTCACTACGAGCAGTACTTC
V: TRBV5-1; size: once; D: -; J: TRBJ1-1; CDR3: CASGVVPNTEAFF; DNA: TGCGCCAGCGGAGTAGTCCCGAACACTGAAGCTTTCTTT
V: TRBV20-1; size: few; D: -; J: TRBJ1-4; CDR3: CSARPPQLGEKLFF; DNA: TGCAGTGCAAGACCTCCTCAATTGGGTGAAAAACTGTTTTTT
V: TRBV15; size: few; D: -; J: TRBJ1-4; CDR3: CATSRDTGEKLFF; DNA: TGTGCCACCAGCAGAGATACCGGAGAAAAACTGTTTTTT
V: TRBV9; size: -; D: -; J: TRBJ2-1; CDR3: CASSGDYRFGQFF; DNA: TGTGCCAGCAGCGGAGATTACAGGTTTGGGCAGTTCTTC
V: TRBV20-1; size: few; D: -; J: TRBJ1-2; CDR3: CSARDLLYYGYTF; DNA: TGCAGTGCTAGAGACCTTCTCTACTATGGCTACACCTTC
V: TRBV7-8; size: -; D: TRBD1; J: TRBJ2-5; CDR3: CASSSRTGGSGETQYF; DNA: TGTGCCAGCAGCTCCCGGACAGGGGGATCGGGAGAGACCCAGTACTTC
V: TRBV4-3; size: few; D: -; J: TRBJ1-2; CDR3: CASSGRLGYTF; DNA: TGCGCCAGCAGCGGTCGGTTAGGCTACACCTTC
V: TRBV20-1; size: few; D: TRBD1; J: TRBJ1-6; CDR3: CSARQDRGFSENSPLHF; DNA: TGCAGTGCTAGACAGGACAGGGGATTTTCGGAGAATTCACCCCTCCACTTT
V: TRBV28; size: -; D: TRBD2; J: TRBJ2-7; CDR3: CASSLSTSGGITYEQYF; DNA: TGTGCCAGCAGTTTATCGACTAGCGGGGGAATAACCTACGAGCAGTACTTC
V: TRBV20-1; size: -; D: TRBD2; J: TRBJ2-1; CDR3: CSADSGLAGNEQFF; DNA: TGCAGTGCTGACAGCGGACTAGCAGGCAATGAGCAGTTCTTC
V: TRBV12-5; size: -; D: TRBD2; J: TRBJ2-3; CDR3: CASGLSGGTTDTQYF; DNA: TGTGCTAGTGGTCTTAGCGGGGGGACGACAGATACGCAGTATTTT
V: TRBV7-2; size: -; D: -; J: TRBJ2-5; CDR3: CDSSLRAGPYQETQYF; DNA: TGTGACAGCAGCTTACGAGCGGGCCCGTACCAAGAGACCCAGTACTTC
V: TRBV2; size: -; D: -; J: TRBJ2-4; CDR3: CASSARTAKNIQYF; DNA: TGTGCCAGCAGTGCTCGGACTGCAAAAAACATTCAGTACTTC
V: TRBV6-1; size: -; D: TRBD1; J: TRBJ1-2; CDR3: CASSHYRGGANYGYTF; DNA: TGTGCCAGCAGTCATTACAGGGGAGGCGCTAACTATGGCTACACCTTC
V: TRBV7-9; size: -; D: TRBD1; J: TRBJ1-1; CDR3: CASSLSHTQGWVDTEAFF; DNA: TGTGCCAGCAGCTTAAGCCACACACAGGGGTGGGTGGACACTGAAGCTTTCTTT
V: TRBV9; size: -; D: TRBD2; J: TRBJ2-1; CDR3: CASSANGGAHEQFF; DNA: TGTGCCAGCAGCGCTAACGGGGGGGCCCATGAGCAGTTCTTC
V: TRBV29-1; size: few; D: TRBD2; J: TRBJ2-5; CDR3: CSVRTSPQETQYF; DNA: TGCAGCGTTCGGACTAGCCCCCAAGAGACCCAGTACTTC
V: TRBV5-6; size: few; D: -; J: TRBJ2-7; CDR3: CASTRNGVYEQYF; DNA: TGTGCCAGCACCCGGAACGGGGTCTACGAGCAGTACTTC
V: TRBV3-1; size: few; D: -; J: TRBJ2-7; CDR3: CASSQAPLGYATSYEQYF; DNA: TGTGCCAGCAGCCAAGCCCCCCTGGGGTATGCGACCTCCTACGAGCAGTACTTC
V: TRBV4-3; size: once; D: -; J: TRBJ2-7; CDR3: CASSQATGLYVQYF; DNA: TGCGCCAGCAGCCAAGCTACGGGGCTCTACGTGCAGTACTTC
V: TRBV5-6; size: -; D: TRBD2; J: TRBJ2-5; CDR3: CASVRAGRGTQYF; DNA: TGTGCCAGCGTGCGTGCCGGGAGGGGGACCCAGTACTTC
V: TRBV10-3; size: -; D: -; J: TRBJ2-5; CDR3: CAISESSVGTNQETQYF; DNA: TGTGCCATCAGTGAGTCCTCAGTGGGGACCAACCAAGAGACCCAGTACTTC
V: TRBV7-7; size: -; D: -; J: TRBJ2-5; CDR3: CASSPLTEPQETQYF; DNA: TGTGCCAGCAGCCCCCTGACAGAACCACAAGAGACCCAGTACTTC
V: TRBV7-6; size: -; D: -; J: TRBJ2-1; CDR3: CASSFVAGTVAYNEQFF; DNA: TGTGCCAGCAGTTTTGTCGCCGGGACTGTGGCGTACAATGAGCAGTTCTTC
V: TRBV20-1; size: many; D: TRBD1; J: TRBJ2-7; CDR3: CSATDRSYEQYF; DNA: TGCAGTGCTACGGACAGGTCCTACGAGCAGTACTTC
V: TRBV7-2; size: many; D: -; J: TRBJ2-6; CDR3: CASSLRHTASGANVLTF; DNA: TGTGCCAGCAGCTTACGCCACACAGCATCTGGGGCCAACGTCCTGACTTTC
V: TRBV6-1; size: -; D: TRBD1; J: TRBJ2-5; CDR3: CATGTGGGETQYF; DNA: TGTGCCACCGGGACAGGGGGTGGAGAGACCCAGTACTTC
V: TRBV4-1; size: -; D: -; J: TRBJ1-1; CDR3: CASSQDGMAFF; DNA: TGCGCCAGCAGCCAAGATGGGATGGCTTTCTTT
V: TRBV7-9; size: few; D: -; J: TRBJ2-1; CDR3: CASSPHLDEQFF; DNA: TGTGCCAGCAGCCCCCATCTCGATGAGCAGTTCTTC
V: TRBV4-1; size: few; D: TRBD1; J: TRBJ2-1; CDR3: CASSRETGGKQFF; DNA: TGCGCCAGCAGCCGTGAAACAGGGGGTAAGCAGTTCTTC
V: TRBV7-3; size: -; D: -; J: TRBJ2-5; CDR3: CASSRWQGPQETQYF; DNA: TGTGCCAGCAGCCGATGGCAGGGGCCCCAAGAGACCCAGTACTTC
V: TRBV7-2; size: many; D: -; J: TRBJ2-3; CDR3: CASSLNSDTQYF; DNA: TGTGCCAGCAGCTTGAACTCAGATACGCAGTATTTT
V: TRBV6-2/TRBV6-3; size: -; D: TRBD2; J: TRBJ2-1; CDR3: CASSYGVAGGVYNEQFF; DNA: TGTGCCAGCAGTTACGGGGTAGCGGGGGGGGTTTACAATGAGCAGTTCTTC